Below, one T cell receptor beta chain is given with its context. Antigen specificity is unknown. PCR primers comprised 60 Vbeta and 13 Jbeta primers. Libraries were prepared by immunoSEQ multiplex PCR; TCRdb keeps only in-frame clonotypes and omits some of them. The sample holds 100,000 to 150,000 clones. The data derive from a study of cytomegalovirus exposure and HLA in healthy donors. Whole-study findings and limits: It was reported in a later analysis that an Asian-associated ancestry cluster showed fewer N-insertions than the roughly 670-donor mean. Later, TCR association rates were found to vary by HLA locus, highest for DRB1 and lowest for HLA-C.

The specimen sequenced was PBMCs. The receptor was isolated from a man aged 40-49 years in good health and CMV-seronegative.

The DNA of the CDR3 is TGCGCCAGCAGCTTGGAGCCGGGACAGGGGTACAATGAGCAGTTCTTC. Its protein product is CASSLEPGQGYNEQFF. The chain uses TRBV5-1 and TRBJ2-1; TRBD1 matches at 10 bases. Germline values: CDR1 SGHRS, CDR2 YFSETQ. CDR3 size: 16 residues. The junction had 4 bases not matched to a gene; V was cut back by 0 bases and J by 4 bases.